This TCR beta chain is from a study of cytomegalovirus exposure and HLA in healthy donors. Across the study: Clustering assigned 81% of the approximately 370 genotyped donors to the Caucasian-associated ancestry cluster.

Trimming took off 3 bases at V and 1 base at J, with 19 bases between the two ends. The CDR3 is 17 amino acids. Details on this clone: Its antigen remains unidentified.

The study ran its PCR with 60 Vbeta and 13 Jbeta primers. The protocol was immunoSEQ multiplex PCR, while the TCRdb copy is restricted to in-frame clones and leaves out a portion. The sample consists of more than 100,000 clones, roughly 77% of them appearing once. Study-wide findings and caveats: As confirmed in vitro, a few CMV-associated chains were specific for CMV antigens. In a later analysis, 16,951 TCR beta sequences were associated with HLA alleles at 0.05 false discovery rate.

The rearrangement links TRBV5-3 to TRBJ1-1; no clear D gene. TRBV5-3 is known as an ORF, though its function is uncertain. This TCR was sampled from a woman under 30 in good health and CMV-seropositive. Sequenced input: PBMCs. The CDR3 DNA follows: TGTGCCAGAAGCTCCCCGCCGAGCTCAGGCGAGAACACTGAAGCTTTCTTT. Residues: CARSSPPSSGENTEAFF.